This entry features one TCR beta chain sequence. These data belong to a study of blood T cell repertoires in COVID-19. Across the study: Samples representing acute and convalescent COVID-19 were sourced from the United States, Italy and Spain.

Under the authors' procedure: Amplification of reference gene primers was used by the study to estimate nucleated cell counts. Only in-frame clones appear in the TCRdb table, and some are missing; sequencing was by immunoSEQ multiplex PCR. The V and J calls and clone size are taken from that table; D and trimming were inferred from the DNA. The sample comprises fewer than 200,000 clones, approximately 80% of which are singletons, and less than 4.5% rests with the top ten. Unmatched junction bases numbered 11, after V lost 0 bases and J lost 8 bases. Germline V lookup: CDR1 SGHRS, CDR2 YFSETQ. This CDR3 contains 16 residues.

The sequenced sample was peripheral blood. This receptor was identified in a woman older than 75 with acute or convalescent COVID-19. The chain has TRBV5-1 and TRBJ2-1, with TRBD2 matching 7 bases. CDR3 in DNA: TGCGCCAGCAGCTTGGAGGGGAGGGGTGAGGTCGATGAGCAGTTCTTC. The encoded protein is CASSLEGRGEVDEQFF.